Listed below are T cell receptor beta chains from one sample, sequenced in a study of spatial heterogeneity in lung cancer. TCRdb itself ran the 5' RACE reads through MiXCR, one entry per CDR3 protein. Among fewer than 45,000 distinct CDR3 sequences listed, approximately 10% were seen once. The material sequenced was PBMCs, taken at follow-up. Receptor source: a female donor with early-stage non-small cell lung cancer. CDR3s include the opening cysteine and the closing phenylalanine or tryptophan. The D gene is left open where the match is weak. Clone sizes are given selectively: once, few, many, or a class where the clone is expanded.

TRBV2,TRBD1,NA,TRBJ2-3,CATLPGQGTDTQYF,TGTGCAACCCTACCGGGACAGGGAACAGATACGCAGTATTTT
TRBV7-2,TRBD1,medium-sized,TRBJ1-6,CASSPRTGSYNSPLHF,TGTGCCAGCAGCCCGCGGACAGGGAGCTATAATTCACCCCTCCACTTT
TRBV7-3,NA,many,TRBJ2-3,CASSLGLSHTDTQYF,TGTGCCAGCAGCTTAGGACTCTCCCACACAGATACGCAGTATTTT
TRBV28,TRBD1,many,TRBJ1-4,CASSLPTGGVNEKLFF,TGTGCCAGCAGTTTACCGACAGGGGGGGTGAATGAAAAACTGTTTTTT
TRBV18,TRBD2,many,TRBJ2-3,CASSIAGGTDTQYF,TGTGCCAGCTCAATTGCGGGGGGCACAGATACGCAGTATTTT
TRBV30,NA,few,TRBJ1-2,CAWSRGQNYGYTF,TGTGCCTGGAGTCGAGGACAGAACTATGGCTACACCTTC
TRBV6-6,NA,once,TRBJ2-3,CASSYSTGADTQYF,TGTGCCAGCAGTTACTCGACCGGGGCAGATACGCAGTATTTT
TRBV4-2,NA,many,TRBJ2-7,CASSQAGGLSYEQYF,TGTGCCAGCAGCCAAGCGGGGGGCCTCTCCTACGAGCAGTACTTC
TRBV6-2/TRBV6-3,NA,NA,TRBJ2-7,CASQDWGVTYEQYF,TGTGCCAGTCAGGACTGGGGGGTTACCTACGAGCAGTACTTC
TRBV9,TRBD2,NA,TRBJ2-7,CASSPGLAGARSYEQYF,TGTGCCAGCAGCCCGGGACTAGCGGGGGCCCGCTCCTACGAGCAGTACTTC
TRBV7-8,TRBD2,NA,TRBJ2-7,CASSLTREGNYEQYF,TGTGCCAGCAGCTTAACTCGGGAGGGCAACTACGAGCAGTACTTC